Below, 30 T cell receptor beta chains from the same sample are listed, as sequenced in a study of blood T cell repertoires in COVID-19. Sequencing used immunoSEQ multiplex PCR; TCRdb keeps in-frame clones, though not all of them. The sample holds about 310,000 clones, approximately 89% seen once. The sequencing input was PBMCs or T cells enriched from blood (not recorded which). These receptors originate from a middle-aged woman who had recovered from COVID-19.

The chain carries TRBV7-2 and TRBJ2-7, with 7 bases matching TRBD1. The CDR3 sequence is 15 residues long. V lost 5 bases, J lost 5 bases, and 12 bases stayed unmatched. Germline-derived CDR1 and CDR2 are SGHTA and FQGNSA. CDR3 coding DNA: TGTGCCAGCAGCCCTACGACAGGGAGCCACCACGAGCAGTACTTC. It codes for CASSPTTGSHHEQYF.

The chain links TRBV2 to TRBJ2-7, with TRBD1 identical over 9 bases. This CDR3 is 14 amino acids long. Germline assignment: CDR1 SNHLY and CDR2 FYNNEI. The V and J ends lost 6 bases and 6 bases, in that order; junction bases with no gene match: 9. For the CDR3, the DNA is TGTGCCAGCAGATATACAGGGGGCGCCGGCGAGCAGTACTTC. This gives the protein CASRYTGGAGEQYF.

The J gene is TRBJ2-5, the V gene TRBV28; perhaps TRBD1 as D (6 bases). The V gene's germline CDR1 is MDHEN and CDR2 SYDVKM. This CDR3 has 13 amino acids. Trimming left V 5 bases short and J 13 bases short, with 20 bases between. The CDR3 reads CASSITLGQPPYF. The CDR3 DNA reads TGTGCCAGCAGTATAACACTAGGACAGCCTCCGTACTTC. Full variable domain (missing parts from reference TRBV28 and TRBJ2-5): DVKVTQSSRYLVKRTGEKVFLECVQDMDHENMFWYRQDPGLGLRLIYFSYDVKMKEKGDIPEGYSVSREKKERFSLILESASTNQTSMYLCASSITLGQPPYFGPGTRLLVL.

This clone was counted between two and nine times. The J gene is TRBJ1-1, the V gene TRBV27, with TRBD1 matching 7 bases. The V segment lost 6 bases and the J segment 0 bases; nucleotides outside the gene matches: 7. The CDR3 extends over 15 amino acids. In germline, CDR1 is MNHEY, CDR2 SMNVEV (reference sequence). CDR3 nucleotides: TGTGCCAGCAGGGACAGGACCCTCGTGAACACTGAAGCTTTCTTT. This codes for CASRDRTLVNTEAFF.

V is TRBV7-9 and J is TRBJ1-2; D is possibly TRBD1 (5 bases). The CDR3 sequence is 14 residues long. Germline-derived CDR1 and CDR2 are SEHNR and FQNEAQ (reference sequence). Trimming pared 7 bases from V and 2 bases from J, leaving 14 bases between. The CDR3 here is CASMRGTLNYGYTF. The CDR3 DNA follows: TGTGCCAGCATGAGAGGGACTTTGAACTATGGCTACACCTTC.

The rearrangement links TRBV19 to TRBJ2-1, with 7 bases aligning to TRBD2. V shed 5 bases, J shed 9 bases, and the junction held 7 bases outside the gene matches. This CDR3 has 13 residues. Germline values: CDR1 LNHDA, CDR2 SQIVND (reference sequence). The CDR3 nucleotides read TGTGCCAGTAGTCCCCCGGGGAGGGGTGAGCAGTTCTTC. Translation: CASSPPGRGEQFF.

The DNA of the CDR3 is TGTGCCAGCAGTGACTCCCCCCATAGCGGGAGAGACTACAATGAGCAGTTCTTC. Protein sequence: CASSDSPHSGRDYNEQFF. The chain combines TRBV6-4 with TRBJ2-1; TRBD2 agrees at 9 bases. J gave up 3 bases and V 0 bases, and 9 bases lay outside the gene matches. The length of the CDR3 is 18 residues. From germline, CDR1 is MRHNA and CDR2 SNTAGT.

The chain employs TRBV5-4 and TRBJ1-4; 8 bases are shared with TRBD1. The junction had 4 bases not matched to a gene; V was cut back by 3 bases and J by 6 bases. Germline loops: CDR1 SGHNT, CDR2 YYREEE (reference sequence). The CDR3 loop spans 14 amino acids. The CDR3 spells CASSSDRGDEKLFF. The CDR3 DNA reads TGTGCCAGCAGCTCAGACAGGGGAGATGAAAAACTGTTTTTT.

This clone has just one count. The V call is TRBV28, the J call TRBJ1-4, with no clear D. V lost 6 bases to trimming and J lost 0 bases, with 11 bases between them. The V gene's germline CDR1 is MDHEN and CDR2 SYDVKM. This CDR3 has 15 residues. Here the CDR3 reads CASRLLGATNEKLFF. CDR3 coding DNA: TGTGCCAGCAGGCTACTCGGTGCAACTAATGAAAAACTGTTTTTT. The full variable domain, in which reference TRBV28 and TRBJ1-4 provide the parts outside the CDR3, is DVKVTQSSRYLVKRTGEKVFLECVQDMDHENMFWYRQDPGLGLRLIYFSYDVKMKEKGDIPEGYSVSREKKERFSLILESASTNQTSMYLCASRLLGATNEKLFFGSGTQLSVL.

The chain recombines TRBV4-3 with TRBJ1-3; unclear D gene. This CDR3 has 16 residues. From germline, CDR1 is LGHNA and CDR2 YSLEER. Trimming shortened V by 0 bases and J by 4 bases, and 13 bases separated the two germline ends. CDR3 sequence reads: CASSQDIKEVGNTIYF. In nucleotides, the CDR3 is TGCGCCAGCAGCCAAGATATCAAGGAGGTGGGAAACACCATATATTTT.

V usage is TRBV5-4 and J usage is TRBJ2-3, with D possibly TRBD1 on 5 matching bases. V lost 4 bases, J lost 0 bases, and 6 bases lay in between. This CDR3 comprises 13 residues. Per the germline V gene, CDR1 is SGHNT and CDR2 is YYREEE (reference sequence). CDR3 DNA: TGTGCCAGCAGCCCAGGGAGCACAGATACGCAGTATTTT. Its translation: CASSPGSTDTQYF.

The chain recombines TRBV19 with TRBJ1-4, with 8 positions matching TRBD1. The trim removed 6 bases at V and 1 base at J, leaving 4 bases unmatched. The CDR3 spans 15 residues. Germline-derived CDR1 and CDR2 are LNHDA and SQIVND (reference sequence). The CDR3 spells CASSQGAVTNEKLFF. The CDR3 DNA follows: TGTGCCAGTAGCCAGGGGGCGGTAACTAATGAAAAACTGTTTTTT.

The V and J genes are TRBV10-3 and TRBJ2-2, with 8 bases matching TRBD1. The CDR3 sequence is 13 residues long. Germline V gene sequence: CDR1 ENHRY, CDR2 SYGVKD. The V segment lost 7 bases and the J segment 5 bases; nucleotides outside the gene matches: 3. The DNA of the CDR3 is TGTGCCATCAACACAGGGGGTACCGGGGAGCTGTTTTTT. As protein: CAINTGGTGELFF.

This clone came up once. The rearrangement uses TRBV19 and TRBJ1-1; no clear D gene. The germline CDR1 and CDR2 sequences are LNHDA and SQIVND (reference sequence). There are 13 residues in the CDR3. V dropped 7 bases and J dropped 1 base, with 10 bases sitting between them. The CDR3 nucleotides are TGTGCCAGTAAAAGAACAGCGAACACTGAAGCTTTCTTT. It yields the protein CASKRTANTEAFF.

The V and J genes are TRBV5-4 and TRBJ2-2; TRBD1 agrees at 8 bases. After removal of 1 base from V and 4 bases from J, the junction contained 6 bases not matched to a gene. This CDR3 comprises 16 residues. Germline assignment: CDR1 SGHNT and CDR2 YYREEE (reference sequence). Written as DNA, the CDR3 is TGTGCCAGCAGCTTGATTTCAGGGGGCAGCACCGGGGAGCTGTTTTTT. Translated: CASSLISGGSTGELFF.

This chain connects TRBV7-9 to TRBJ1-4; D possibly corresponds to TRBD1 (5 bases). Germline assignment: CDR1 SEHNR and CDR2 FQNEAQ (reference sequence). Trimming cost V 4 bases and J 8 bases, with 8 bases left between them. The CDR3 is 12 residues long. This CDR3 reads CASSYQGEKLFF. Written as DNA, the CDR3 is TGTGCCAGCAGCTACCAGGGAGAAAAACTGTTTTTT.

A single count supports this clone. The chain employs TRBV2 and TRBJ1-1; D gene unclear. Trimming pared 4 bases from V and 6 bases from J, leaving 12 bases between. This CDR3 is built from 13 residues. CDR1 and CDR2 from the germline V gene are SNHLY and FYNNEI. The CDR3 coding sequence is TGTGCCAGCAGTGGGACCTTGGAGGCTGAAGCTTTCTTT. Translation: CASSGTLEAEAFF.

The chain employs TRBV10-3 and TRBJ2-3, with a possible D match to TRBD2 (6 bases). The ends were cut back, 5 bases at V and 6 bases at J, with 21 bases in the middle. Germline V CDR1 and CDR2: ENHRY, SYGVKD. The CDR3 contains 16 residues. The CDR3 region has the DNA TGTGCCATCAGTAAAGAGGTTGGGGGAGGAGGGGATACGCAGTATTTT. Encoded protein: CAISKEVGGGGDTQYF.

This clone appeared a few times. The gene calls are TRBV30 and TRBJ2-1; D might be TRBD2 (5 bases). This CDR3 contains 14 residues. CDR1 and CDR2 (germline): GTSNPN, SVGIG (reference sequence). V was trimmed by 3 bases and J by 5 bases, leaving 14 bases between them. The CDR3 region has the DNA TGTGCCTGGAGACGTCCGGGGATTAACAATGAGCAGTTCTTC. This encodes CAWRRPGINNEQFF. Supplemented by reference TRBV30 and TRBJ2-1, the full variable domain reads SQTIHQWPATLVQPVGSPLSLECTVEGTSNPNLYWYRQAAGRGLQLLFYSVGIGQISSEVPQNLSASRPQDRQFILSSKKLLLSDSGFYLCAWRRPGINNEQFFGPGTRLTVL.

This sequence joins TRBV11-3 and TRBJ2-5; perhaps TRBD1 as D (7 bases). Trimming left V 5 bases short and J 0 bases short, with 10 bases between. The germline gives CDR1 SGHNT, CDR2 YENEEA. The CDR3 has 14 amino acids. The CDR3 DNA sequence: TGTGCCAGCAGCCGCGGGACAGACCAAGAGACCCAGTACTTC. This codes for CASSRGTDQETQYF. Looking up the rest from reference TRBV11-3 and TRBJ2-5 gives the full variable domain: EAGVVQSPRYKIIEKKQPVAFWCNPISGHNTLYWYLQNLGQGPELLIRYENEEAVDDSQLPKDRFSAERLKGVDSTLKIQPAELGDSAVYLCASSRGTDQETQYFGPGTRLLVL.

This chain connects TRBV7-8 to TRBJ1-2; tentative D call: TRBD1 (6 bases). Germline V CDR1 and CDR2: SGHVS, FQNEAQ. The V end was cut by 5 bases, the J end by 4 bases, with 14 bases between. The CDR3 is 14 residues long. CDR3 in DNA: TGTGCCAGCAGCCAAGGACAGCAGCGCTATGGCTACACCTTC. It specifies CASSQGQQRYGYTF.

The chain has TRBV12-5 and TRBJ1-4; TRBD1 matches 7 bases. CDR1 and CDR2 from the germline V gene are LGHNT and FRNRAP. Trimming took 7 bases from V and 6 from J; bases not matched to a gene: 5. CDR3 size: 13 residues. The CDR3, as DNA: TGTGCTAGTGCGCGGGACAGCGATGAAAAACTGTTTTTT. This sequence encodes CASARDSDEKLFF.

This chain uses TRBV9 with TRBJ1-1; tentative D call: TRBD1 (5 bases). Germline V gene lookup returns CDR1 SGDLS and CDR2 YYNGEE. Trimming removed 4 bases at V and 0 bases at J, with 10 bases between. The CDR3 contains 14 residues. The chain's CDR3 is CASSKGLLNTEAFF. DNA for the CDR3: TGTGCCAGCAGCAAGGGACTGCTGAACACTGAAGCTTTCTTT.

J is TRBJ1-2 and V is TRBV2, with D possibly TRBD1 on 5 matching bases. Germline V lookup: CDR1 SNHLY, CDR2 FYNNEI. The CDR3 consists of 13 residues. V was shortened by 5 bases and J by 4 bases, with 11 bases between the two germline ends. CDR3 residues: CASSQTGSYGYTF. CDR3 sequence (DNA): TGTGCCAGCAGTCAAACAGGATCCTATGGCTACACCTTC.

As DNA, the CDR3 is TGTGCCAGCAGTTACGCGACAGGGGGCTTCTACGAGCAGTACTTC. Translated, it gives CASSYATGGFYEQYF. The genes are TRBV6-2 or TRBV6-3 and TRBJ2-7; the match to TRBD1 covers 10 bases. The CDR3 is 15 residues long. Per the germline V gene, CDR1 is MNHEY and CDR2 is SVGEGT. With V trimmed by 2 bases and J by 3 bases, 4 bases remained unmatched.

The chain links TRBV6-4 to TRBJ1-5; 10 bases map to TRBD1. This CDR3 contains 14 residues. V was pared by 5 bases and J by 6 bases, with 4 bases of the junction left unmatched. Germline CDR1 is MRHNA and CDR2 is SNTAGT. The CDR3 sequence is CASSPGTGVQPQHF. The CDR3, as DNA: TGTGCCAGCAGTCCCGGGACAGGGGTTCAGCCCCAGCATTTT.

V usage is TRBV7-2 and J usage is TRBJ2-2; D is possibly TRBD1 (6 bases). CDR3 length equals 13 residues. V dropped 10 bases and J dropped 5 bases, with 14 bases sitting between them. Germline-derived CDR1 and CDR2 are SGHTA and FQGNSA. DNA of the CDR3: TGTGCCATCCTGGACAGAGTGACCGGGGAGCTGTTTTTT. This sequence encodes CAILDRVTGELFF. Together with reference TRBV7-2 and TRBJ2-2, the CDR3 gives the full variable domain: GAGVSQSPSNKVTEKGKDVELRCDPISGHTALYWYRQSLGQGLEFLIYFQGNSAPDKSGLPSDRFSAERTGGSVSTLTIQRTQQEDSAVYLCAILDRVTGELFFGEGSRLTVL.

J is TRBJ1-1 and V is TRBV10-3; 7 bases fit TRBD1. V was clipped by 10 bases and J by 7 bases; unmatched bases: 9. The CDR3 spans 12 residues. Looked up from germline, CDR1 is ENHRY and CDR2 is SYGVKD. The CDR3 reads CATTTGADEAFF. The CDR3 nucleotides are TGTGCCACCACTACAGGGGCGGATGAAGCTTTCTTT.

The CDR3 spells CASSRDRGRETQYF. CDR3 nucleotides: TGTGCCAGCAGCAGGGACAGGGGGCGGGAGACCCAGTACTTC. The chain couples TRBV5-4 to TRBJ2-5; 12 bases fit TRBD1. The CDR3 consists of 14 residues. Germline CDR1 and CDR2: SGHNT and YYREEE (reference sequence). The V gene end was trimmed by 4 bases and the J gene end by 5 bases; junction bases not matched to a gene: 3.

The chain recombines TRBV5-4 with TRBJ2-5; D uncertain. This CDR3 is 15 amino acids long. From germline, CDR1 is SGHNT and CDR2 YYREEE (reference sequence). V was cut by 4 bases and J by 4 bases, with 17 bases left in between. CDR3 amino acids: CASSPDSARGETQYF. In DNA, the CDR3 is TGTGCCAGCAGCCCCGACTCGGCAAGAGGAGAGACCCAGTACTTC.